This passage covers 18 T cell receptor beta chains from one sample sequenced in a study of blood T cell repertoires in COVID-19. The protocol was immunoSEQ multiplex PCR, while the TCRdb copy is restricted to in-frame clones and leaves out a portion. The repertoire includes about 280,000 clones, 75% to 90% of them detected once, and approximately 2.2% sits in the top ten. Sequenced: peripheral blood. The receptors derive from a woman in her 30s who had recovered from COVID-19.

The chain joins TRBV7-8 to TRBJ2-7, with D possibly being TRBD2 (6 bases). Per germline, CDR1 SGHVS and CDR2 FQNEAQ. The CDR3 spans 17 residues. Trimming took off 1 base at V and 2 bases at J, with 18 bases between the two ends. The CDR3 loop is CASSLEGWGVTTYEQYF. As DNA, the CDR3 is TGTGCCAGCAGCTTAGAGGGGTGGGGGGTCACGACCTACGAGCAGTACTTC.

The gene calls are TRBV30 and TRBJ1-1; 9 bases agree with TRBD1. CDR1 is GTSNPN, CDR2 SVGIG, per germline (reference sequence). CDR3 size: 13 residues. The ends lost 5 bases at V and 2 bases at J; junction bases unmatched: 3. CDR3 sequence reads: CAWGQGFNTEAFF. CDR3 bases: TGTGCCTGGGGACAGGGGTTTAACACTGAAGCTTTCTTT.

The genes are TRBV19 and TRBJ1-4; no reliable D call. Deletions cut 1 base from V and 6 bases from J, with 6 bases between. The CDR3 is made up of 13 amino acids. CDR1 is LNHDA and CDR2 is SQIVND in the germline V gene (reference sequence). Here the CDR3 reads CASSIGSDEKLFF. The CDR3 nucleotides are TGTGCCAGTAGTATAGGGTCGGATGAAAAACTGTTTTTT.

The V and J genes are TRBV5-6 and TRBJ1-1; TRBD1 aligns across 10 bases. CDR1 SGHDT and CDR2 YYEEEE come from the germline V gene. The V and J ends lost 6 bases and 2 bases, in that order; junction bases with no gene match: 7. The CDR3 loop spans 15 amino acids. In DNA form, the CDR3 reads TGTGCCAGCACCCAGACAGGGGGCGGTAACACTGAAGCTTTCTTT. It is translated as CASTQTGGGNTEAFF.

The chain combines TRBV3-1 (or the pseudogene TRBV3-2) with TRBJ1-5; D call uncertain. The germline CDR1 and CDR2 sequences are LGHDT and YNNKEL (reference sequence). The CDR3 spans 13 residues. Trimming shortened V by 2 bases and J by 3 bases, and 5 bases separated the two germline ends. CDR3 DNA sequence: TGTGCCAGCAGCCAACAGGACAATCAGCCCCAGCATTTT. It is translated as CASSQQDNQPQHF.

This sequence joins TRBV6-5 and TRBJ2-7; D is perhaps TRBD2 (5 bases). The V gene's germline CDR1 is MNHEY and CDR2 SVGAGI. The CDR3 consists of 15 residues. V lost 6 bases, J lost 4 bases, and 19 bases lay in between. The CDR3 region is CASSQLSGERYEQYF. DNA of the CDR3: TGTGCCAGCAGCCAACTTAGTGGGGAGCGGTACGAGCAGTACTTC.

The chain joins TRBV27 to TRBJ1-2, with 7 positions matching TRBD1. CDR3 length: 12 residues. V was pared by 6 bases and J by 7 bases, with 5 bases of the junction left unmatched. The germline V gene has CDR1 MNHEY and CDR2 SMNVEV (reference sequence). The CDR3 coding sequence is TGTGCCAGCAGAGAAGGGGGCCGTGGCTACACCTTC. This sequence encodes CASREGGRGYTF.

The chain employs TRBV2 and TRBJ1-2, with 8 bases matching TRBD1. The CDR3 covers 12 residues. With V trimmed by 6 bases and J by 7 bases, 4 bases remained unmatched. In germline, CDR1 is SNHLY, CDR2 FYNNEI. CDR3 residues: CASRTGVAGYTF. DNA for the CDR3: TGTGCCAGCAGGACAGGGGTAGCTGGCTACACCTTC. Supplemented by reference TRBV2 and TRBJ1-2, the full variable domain reads EPEVTQTPSHQVTQMGQEVILRCVPISNHLYFYWYRQILGQKVEFLVSFYNNEISEKSEIFDDQFSVERPDGSNFTLKIRSTKLEDSAMYFCASRTGVAGYTFGSGTRLTVV.

The V and J genes are TRBV19 and TRBJ1-4; the D gene is possibly TRBD1 (5 bases). The CDR3 contains 16 residues. Between the trimmed V and J ends, which lost 7 bases and 4 bases, there was a span of 19 bases. CDR1 is LNHDA and CDR2 is SQIVND in the germline V gene (reference sequence). CDR3 DNA: TGTGCCAGTACCTTAAGGGGTGCCCTCTTTAATGAAAAACTGTTTTTT. This codes for CASTLRGALFNEKLFF.

The chain uses TRBV27 and TRBJ2-1; 11 bases line up with TRBD2. Germline assignment: CDR1 MNHEY and CDR2 SMNVEV (reference sequence). The CDR3 has 15 residues. With 0 bases clipped from V and 15 bases from J, the junction kept 10 bases outside the gene matches. The CDR3 spells CASSLSSSGGRTTFF. In nucleotides, the CDR3 is TGTGCCAGCAGTTTATCTTCTAGCGGGGGGCGGACTACGTTCTTC.

The CDR3 reads CASNLDSGGTGELFF. CDR3 coding DNA: TGTGCCAGCAACTTAGATTCAGGGGGCACCGGGGAGCTGTTTTTT. V is TRBV6-5 and J is TRBJ2-2; TRBD1 matches 7 bases. The germline gives CDR1 MNHEY, CDR2 SVGAGI. V lost 7 bases and J lost 4; bases outside the gene matches: 9. The CDR3 runs 15 residues.

The V call is TRBV27, the J call TRBJ2-7, with TRBD2 matching 9 bases. CDR1 and CDR2 (germline): MNHEY, SMNVEV (reference sequence). The CDR3 runs to 17 residues. Trimming cost V 1 base and J 2 bases; bases outside gene matches: 9. Here the CDR3 reads CASSLLSSGRIPYEQYF. The CDR3 DNA reads as TGTGCCAGCAGTTTATTAAGTAGCGGGAGAATTCCCTACGAGCAGTACTTC.

V usage is TRBV5-4 and J usage is TRBJ2-6; D not certain. Trimming stripped 5 bases from V and 0 bases from J, with 9 bases between. This CDR3 spans 15 amino acids. Germline CDR1 is SGHNT and CDR2 is YYREEE (reference sequence). CDR3 residues: CASRTQSSGANVLTF. As DNA, the CDR3 is TGTGCCAGCAGGACTCAAAGCTCTGGGGCCAACGTCCTGACTTTC.

The chain links TRBV4-1 to TRBJ2-1, with 11 bases identical to TRBD2. CDR3 size: 16 residues. Germline assignment: CDR1 MGHRA and CDR2 YSYEKL. V shed 0 bases, J shed 4 bases, and the junction held 2 bases outside the gene matches. CDR3 coding DNA: TGCGCCAGCAGCCAAGAGCTAGCGGGGGGTTACAATGAGCAGTTCTTC. Translated, it gives CASSQELAGGYNEQFF.

V gene TRBV7-8 combines with J gene TRBJ2-2; 7 nucleotides agree with TRBD2. J gave up 1 base and V 0 bases, and 11 bases lay outside the gene matches. The germline CDR1 and CDR2 sequences are SGHVS and FQNEAQ. CDR3 length: 19 amino acids. As DNA, the CDR3 is TGTGCCAGCAGCTTAGCGCCCGGGCTAGCGGAACTGAACACCGGGGAGCTGTTTTTT. Residues: CASSLAPGLAELNTGELFF.

The chain has TRBV11-3 and TRBJ2-1; D unresolved. Germline lookup yields CDR1 SGHNT and CDR2 YENEEA. With 2 bases removed from V and 4 bases from J, the gap between germline ends came to 9 bases. The CDR3 runs to 14 residues. In DNA, the CDR3 is TGTGCCAGCAGCTTATTTGAAGCATACAATGAGCAGTTCTTC. Encoded protein: CASSLFEAYNEQFF.

The rearrangement uses TRBV9 and TRBJ2-5; D is unclear. This CDR3 is built from 16 residues. V was shortened by 4 bases and J by 5 bases, with 21 bases between the two germline ends. CDR1 and CDR2 (germline): SGDLS, YYNGEE. CDR3 sequence (DNA): TGTGCCAGCAGCCCCCACGAGGTGGTGGCGCTGGAGACCCAGTACTTC. It codes for CASSPHEVVALETQYF.

The chain has TRBV5-4 and TRBJ2-5; 9 nucleotides align to TRBD1. Trimming took 4 bases from V and 5 from J; bases not matched to a gene: 9. Germline V gene sequence: CDR1 SGHNT, CDR2 YYREEE (reference sequence). The CDR3 extends over 15 amino acids. CDR3 sequence: CASSIRQGGLETQYF. The CDR3 DNA reads TGTGCCAGCAGCATAAGACAGGGGGGGTTGGAGACCCAGTACTTC.